This is a list of T cell receptor beta chains from one sample in a study of blood T cell repertoires in COVID-19. Clones were sequenced by immunoSEQ multiplex PCR, and TCRdb holds only the in-frame ones, with some missing. The sample records approximately 300,000 clones, about 86% being singletons. The specimen was peripheral blood. These receptors originate from a woman between 45 and 60 years old with acute or convalescent COVID-19. Both conserved end residues are part of each CDR3. The D gene is left open where the match is weak. Clone sizes are given selectively: once, few, many, or a class where the clone is expanded.

d_call: -
clone_size: once
v_call: TRBV4-2
j_call: TRBJ1-2
cdr3_nt: TGTGCCAGCAGCCAAGATCGTGCGGGAGAGAGGGGCTACACCTTC
cdr3_aa: CASSQDRAGERGYTF

d_call: TRBD1
clone_size: -
v_call: TRBV7-9
j_call: TRBJ1-5
cdr3_nt: TGTGCCAGCAGCAGAAGCGGCAGGGGGCTTAATCAGCCCCAGCATTTT
cdr3_aa: CASSRSGRGLNQPQHF

d_call: -
clone_size: -
v_call: TRBV7-6
j_call: TRBJ1-5
cdr3_nt: TGTGCCAGCAGCTCCTACTTCGATTATAGCAATCAGCCCCAGCATTTT
cdr3_aa: CASSSYFDYSNQPQHF

d_call: TRBD1
clone_size: -
v_call: TRBV5-6
j_call: TRBJ1-5
cdr3_nt: TGTGCCAGCAGCTTGCAGGGGGCAGGCAATCAGCCCCAGCATTTT
cdr3_aa: CASSLQGAGNQPQHF

d_call: TRBD1
clone_size: once
v_call: TRBV5-1
j_call: TRBJ1-4
cdr3_nt: TGCGCCAGCAGCTCGGGTCAGGGACAGGGTCTGAATGAAAAACTGTTTTTT
cdr3_aa: CASSSGQGQGLNEKLFF

d_call: -
clone_size: -
v_call: TRBV5-1
j_call: TRBJ1-5
cdr3_nt: TGCGCCAGCAGCTTGTTGCCAGGGGTCGGTCAGCCCCAGCATTTT
cdr3_aa: CASSLLPGVGQPQHF

d_call: TRBD1
clone_size: once
v_call: TRBV5-4
j_call: TRBJ1-4
cdr3_nt: TGTGCCAGCAGAAGGGACAGGGGAGACGAAAAACTGTTTTTT
cdr3_aa: CASRRDRGDEKLFF

d_call: TRBD2
clone_size: -
v_call: TRBV19
j_call: TRBJ2-3
cdr3_nt: TGTGCCAGTAGTCCCATAGCGGGAGCTAGCACAGATACGCAGTATTTT
cdr3_aa: CASSPIAGASTDTQYF

d_call: -
clone_size: once
v_call: TRBV29-1
j_call: TRBJ1-2
cdr3_nt: TGCAGCGTTGCGGGTACTAACTATGGCTACACCTTC
cdr3_aa: CSVAGTNYGYTF

d_call: TRBD1
clone_size: -
v_call: TRBV28
j_call: TRBJ2-7
cdr3_nt: TGTGCCAGCAGTGCACGGGACAGGAAAACTAAGGAGTACTTC
cdr3_aa: CASSARDRKTKEYF

d_call: TRBD1
clone_size: -
v_call: TRBV7-2
j_call: TRBJ2-7
cdr3_nt: TGTGCCAGCAGCTTCCGAACTCCGGGACAGGGATCGAGGGAGCAGTACTTC
cdr3_aa: CASSFRTPGQGSREQYF

d_call: -
clone_size: -
v_call: TRBV29-1
j_call: TRBJ1-3
cdr3_nt: TGCAGCGTTGAAGAGACGACAAGCAACTCTGGAAACACCATATATTTT
cdr3_aa: CSVEETTSNSGNTIYF

d_call: TRBD1
clone_size: -
v_call: TRBV3-1/TRBV3-2
j_call: TRBJ1-1
cdr3_nt: TGTGCCAGCAGCAGCCGGGACAGGGACACTGAAGCTTTCTTT
cdr3_aa: CASSSRDRDTEAFF

d_call: -
clone_size: -
v_call: TRBV7-2
j_call: TRBJ1-1
cdr3_nt: TGTGCCAGCAGCTCGAACCGGGGGACTGAAGCTTTCTTT
cdr3_aa: CASSSNRGTEAFF

d_call: -
clone_size: once
v_call: TRBV11-2
j_call: TRBJ2-2
cdr3_nt: TGTGCCAGCAGCCCCATCGGGGGGCCCGGGGAGCTGTTTTTT
cdr3_aa: CASSPIGGPGELFF

d_call: TRBD1
clone_size: -
v_call: TRBV12-3/TRBV12-4
j_call: TRBJ2-7
cdr3_nt: TGTGCCAGCAGTCACGGGACAGCCGACGAGCAGTACTTC
cdr3_aa: CASSHGTADEQYF

d_call: -
clone_size: -
v_call: TRBV6-5
j_call: TRBJ2-3
cdr3_nt: TGTGCCAGCAGTCGCCGCAGGGAGGTAGATACGCAGTATTTT
cdr3_aa: CASSRRREVDTQYF

d_call: -
clone_size: -
v_call: TRBV11-2
j_call: TRBJ1-1
cdr3_nt: TGTGCCAGCAGCTTAGATCGAGGCGGTGAAGCTTTCTTT
cdr3_aa: CASSLDRGGEAFF

d_call: TRBD1
clone_size: -
v_call: TRBV11-2
j_call: TRBJ2-5
cdr3_nt: TGTGCCAGCAGCTTGTTAGGGGGCGCGTGGGAGACCCAGTACTTC
cdr3_aa: CASSLLGGAWETQYF

d_call: TRBD1
clone_size: -
v_call: TRBV7-2
j_call: TRBJ1-2
cdr3_nt: TGTGCCAGCAGCTTAGGGACAGGGGGCCATGGCTACACCTTC
cdr3_aa: CASSLGTGGHGYTF

d_call: TRBD1
clone_size: -
v_call: TRBV5-1
j_call: TRBJ1-2
cdr3_nt: TGCGCCAGCAGCTTGGAGACAGGGTATGGCTACACCTTC
cdr3_aa: CASSLETGYGYTF

d_call: -
clone_size: once
v_call: TRBV10-1
j_call: TRBJ2-1
cdr3_nt: TGCGCCAGCAGTGAGTCGGGGCGTCAGAGCTCCTACAATGAGCAGTTCTTC
cdr3_aa: CASSESGRQSSYNEQFF

d_call: TRBD1
clone_size: few
v_call: TRBV5-1
j_call: TRBJ1-4
cdr3_nt: TGCGCCAGCAGCTCGGGGGACAGTTCAACCCTCGAAAAACTGTTTTTT
cdr3_aa: CASSSGDSSTLEKLFF

d_call: TRBD1
clone_size: -
v_call: TRBV7-2
j_call: TRBJ1-1
cdr3_nt: TGTGCCAGCAGCCAACAGGGGGCGAGAACTGAAGCTTTCTTT
cdr3_aa: CASSQQGARTEAFF

d_call: TRBD2
clone_size: -
v_call: TRBV10-3
j_call: TRBJ2-5
cdr3_nt: TGTGCCATCAGTGCTGGACTAGCGGGGGGACAAGAGACCCAGTACTTC
cdr3_aa: CAISAGLAGGQETQYF

d_call: TRBD2
clone_size: -
v_call: TRBV5-1
j_call: TRBJ2-1
cdr3_nt: TGCGCCAGCAGCTTGACTAGCGGGAGCCCCTATGAGCAGTTCTTC
cdr3_aa: CASSLTSGSPYEQFF

d_call: TRBD1
clone_size: -
v_call: TRBV5-1
j_call: TRBJ2-1
cdr3_nt: TGCGCCAGCAGTCTTAGGGTCACAGGGGGGCGCAATGAGCAGTTCTTC
cdr3_aa: CASSLRVTGGRNEQFF

d_call: -
clone_size: -
v_call: TRBV9
j_call: TRBJ2-1
cdr3_nt: TGTGCCAGCAGCGTAGCCTCTAGCAGCACTAGCAATGAGCAGTTCTTC
cdr3_aa: CASSVASSSTSNEQFF

d_call: -
clone_size: -
v_call: TRBV7-2
j_call: TRBJ1-2
cdr3_nt: TGTGCCAGCAGCTTAGCGATACAGAACTATGGCTACACCTTC
cdr3_aa: CASSLAIQNYGYTF

d_call: -
clone_size: -
v_call: TRBV7-2
j_call: TRBJ1-1
cdr3_nt: TGTGCCAGCAGCGAGACGGGTTTTTATGAAGCGACTGAAGCTTTCTTT
cdr3_aa: CASSETGFYEATEAFF

d_call: -
clone_size: few
v_call: TRBV12-3/TRBV12-4
j_call: TRBJ1-3
cdr3_nt: TGTGCCAGCAGGGCTCCTGGAAACACCATATATTTT
cdr3_aa: CASRAPGNTIYF

d_call: -
clone_size: -
v_call: TRBV5-4
j_call: TRBJ1-1
cdr3_nt: TGTGCCAGCAGCATCGACAGGCTGAACACTGAAGCTTTCTTT
cdr3_aa: CASSIDRLNTEAFF

d_call: -
clone_size: -
v_call: TRBV10-3
j_call: TRBJ2-3
cdr3_nt: TGTGCCATCAGTGAGCGACAGCACACAGATACGCAGTATTTT
cdr3_aa: CAISERQHTDTQYF

d_call: -
clone_size: -
v_call: TRBV19
j_call: TRBJ1-4
cdr3_nt: TGTGCCAGTAGTAGCCGCCAGACTAATGAAAAACTGTTTTTT
cdr3_aa: CASSSRQTNEKLFF

d_call: -
clone_size: -
v_call: TRBV5-3
j_call: TRBJ2-2
cdr3_nt: TGTGCCAGAAGCTTGGGGCTAGCGATGGGCGGGGAGCTGTTTTTT
cdr3_aa: CARSLGLAMGGELFF

d_call: -
clone_size: -
v_call: TRBV7-9
j_call: TRBJ1-5
cdr3_nt: TGTGCCAGCAGCTTAGGAGGGTGGAAGCCCCAGCATTTT
cdr3_aa: CASSLGGWKPQHF

d_call: TRBD1
clone_size: -
v_call: TRBV7-2
j_call: TRBJ2-3
cdr3_nt: TGTGCCAGCAGCAATACGGGGGGACAGGGAACAGATACGCAGTATTTT
cdr3_aa: CASSNTGGQGTDTQYF

d_call: -
clone_size: -
v_call: TRBV5-1
j_call: TRBJ1-2
cdr3_nt: TGCGCCAGCAGCTGGACGACAGAATTAGATGGCTACACCTTC
cdr3_aa: CASSWTTELDGYTF

d_call: -
clone_size: -
v_call: TRBV12-3/TRBV12-4
j_call: TRBJ2-5
cdr3_nt: TGTGCCAGCAGTTTCCGGGGGCAAGAGACCCAGTACTTC
cdr3_aa: CASSFRGQETQYF

d_call: TRBD1
clone_size: -
v_call: TRBV10-2
j_call: TRBJ1-2
cdr3_nt: TGCGCCAGCAGTGAGTCTGGAGAGACAGGGACCTATGGCTACACCTTC
cdr3_aa: CASSESGETGTYGYTF

d_call: TRBD1
clone_size: -
v_call: TRBV7-9
j_call: TRBJ1-3
cdr3_nt: TGTGCCAGCAGCTTTGCGGACAGGTTTGGAAACACCATATATTTT
cdr3_aa: CASSFADRFGNTIYF

d_call: -
clone_size: -
v_call: TRBV12-3/TRBV12-4
j_call: TRBJ2-2
cdr3_nt: TGTGCCATACAAAGGACTTTTAACGGGGAGCTGTTTTTT
cdr3_aa: CAIQRTFNGELFF

d_call: -
clone_size: -
v_call: TRBV10-3
j_call: TRBJ2-7
cdr3_nt: TGTGCCATCAGGGGGACTGAGACCTACGAGCAGTACTTC
cdr3_aa: CAIRGTETYEQYF

d_call: -
clone_size: -
v_call: TRBV2
j_call: TRBJ1-2
cdr3_nt: TGTGCCAGCAGTGAAGCCGGAGCTAACTATGGCTACACCTTC
cdr3_aa: CASSEAGANYGYTF

d_call: TRBD1
clone_size: -
v_call: TRBV11-2
j_call: TRBJ2-7
cdr3_nt: TGTGCCAGCAGCGAACGGGGACAGAAATACGAGCAGTACTTC
cdr3_aa: CASSERGQKYEQYF

d_call: -
clone_size: -
v_call: TRBV14
j_call: TRBJ2-7
cdr3_nt: TGTGCCAGCAGCGAAGATCCCGGACAGAGCTACGAGCAGTACTTC
cdr3_aa: CASSEDPGQSYEQYF

d_call: -
clone_size: -
v_call: TRBV29-1
j_call: TRBJ2-5
cdr3_nt: TGCAGCGTTCCCAACCCGACAGGCGAGACCCAGTACTTC
cdr3_aa: CSVPNPTGETQYF

d_call: -
clone_size: -
v_call: TRBV27
j_call: TRBJ2-7
cdr3_nt: TGTGCCAGCAGCACGACAGGAACCTACGAGCAGTACTTC
cdr3_aa: CASSTTGTYEQYF

d_call: -
clone_size: -
v_call: TRBV6-6
j_call: TRBJ2-1
cdr3_nt: TGTGCCAGCAGCCGCCCAACTGTCTCCTACAATGAGCAGTTCTTC
cdr3_aa: CASSRPTVSYNEQFF

d_call: -
clone_size: -
v_call: TRBV7-3
j_call: TRBJ2-3
cdr3_nt: TGTGCCAGCAGCCCAACCCGGGGAGATACGCAGTATTTT
cdr3_aa: CASSPTRGDTQYF

d_call: -
clone_size: -
v_call: TRBV11-2
j_call: TRBJ1-1
cdr3_nt: TGTGCCAGCAGCTTAGAACGGGGCACTGAAGCTTTCTTT
cdr3_aa: CASSLERGTEAFF

d_call: TRBD2
clone_size: -
v_call: TRBV7-9
j_call: TRBJ2-3
cdr3_nt: TGTGCCAGCAGCCCCTCCCGGACTAGCGGGGGGGCCGATACGCAGTATTTT
cdr3_aa: CASSPSRTSGGADTQYF

d_call: TRBD1
clone_size: -
v_call: TRBV19
j_call: TRBJ2-1
cdr3_nt: TGTGCCAGTAGTATAGTCGGCTCCGGGACAGGGGGCAGGAATGAGCAGTTCTTC
cdr3_aa: CASSIVGSGTGGRNEQFF

d_call: -
clone_size: -
v_call: TRBV10-2
j_call: TRBJ2-1
cdr3_nt: TGCGCCAGCACCACATCCCATGAGCAGTTCTTC
cdr3_aa: CASTTSHEQFF

d_call: -
clone_size: -
v_call: TRBV28
j_call: TRBJ2-4
cdr3_nt: TGTGCCAGCAGTTTAGGCGGGAACATTCAGTACTTC
cdr3_aa: CASSLGGNIQYF

d_call: -
clone_size: -
v_call: TRBV7-2
j_call: TRBJ1-6
cdr3_nt: TGTGCCAGCAGCTTCTCCCTCGGGGATTCACCCCTCCACTTT
cdr3_aa: CASSFSLGDSPLHF

d_call: -
clone_size: -
v_call: TRBV24-1
j_call: TRBJ2-5
cdr3_nt: TGTGCCACCAGTGATCAGGACACCGGGACCCAGTACTTC
cdr3_aa: CATSDQDTGTQYF

d_call: TRBD2
clone_size: few
v_call: TRBV7-3
j_call: TRBJ2-3
cdr3_nt: TGTGCCAGCAGCTCCGGTAGCGGGAGGGGATCAGATACGCAGTATTTT
cdr3_aa: CASSSGSGRGSDTQYF